This TCR beta chain came from a study of T cell changes during pregnancy in multiple sclerosis. This clone was observed a single time. The CDR3 loop spans 14 amino acids. J lost 4 bases, V lost 2 bases, and 1 base had no gene match. CDR1 LNHDA and CDR2 SQIVND come from the germline V gene (reference sequence). Sequencing used immunoSEQ multiplex PCR; TCRdb keeps in-frame clones, though not all of them. Found here are about 67,000 clones, roughly nine tenths of them singletons; the top ten hold 1.4%. The sample was peripheral blood, taken in the second trimester of pregnancy. This TCR came from a female donor with multiple sclerosis, enrolled in a pregnancy study. The chain recombines TRBV19 with TRBJ1-4, with 7 bases fitting TRBD1. The CDR3 region has the DNA TGTGCCAGTAGTATACAGGGGGGTAATGAAAAACTGTTTTTT. Translating it yields CASSIQGGNEKLFF.